The 5 T cell receptor beta chains below come from one sample, sequenced in a study of radiation and T cells in renal cell carcinoma. The data were produced by immunoSEQ multiplex PCR, yet TCRdb's version contains in-frame clones alone and is incomplete. The table has around 80,000 clones, over 80% seen once. Specified time point: blood 2 weeks post-SBRT. Treatment in this sample: 15 Gy SBRT to primary tumor, nephrectomy 4 weeks later. The sample consisted of blood, taken from a patient whose treatment included radiotherapy and nephrectomy. The receptors stem from a man between 60 and 75 years old with renal cell carcinoma.

In its sample, this clone was seen once. This sequence joins TRBV9 and TRBJ2-2, with 8 bases lining up with TRBD2. Looked up from germline, CDR1 is SGDLS and CDR2 is YYNGEE. Germline trimming cut 2 bases from V and 4 bases from J; bases unmatched to any gene: 10. The CDR3 has 17 amino acids. CDR3 coding DNA: TGTGCCAGCAGCGTTACAGGGAGCGGGAGTAGCACCGGGGAGCTGTTTTTT. Protein sequence: CASSVTGSGSSTGELFF.

The J gene is TRBJ2-2, the V gene TRBV28, with D hard to call. Germline loops: CDR1 MDHEN, CDR2 SYDVKM. This CDR3 comprises 17 residues. V was clipped by 5 bases and J by 4 bases, with 20 bases between them. The CDR3, as DNA: TGTGCCAGCAGTCCCAAGTCGGGCCGGGTTCCCACCGGGGAGCTGTTTTTT. As protein: CASSPKSGRVPTGELFF.

This clone was detected only once. J is TRBJ1-1 and V is TRBV27; tentative D call: TRBD1 (5 bases). Germline lookup yields CDR1 MNHEY and CDR2 SMNVEV (reference sequence). Trimming left V 6 bases short and J 4 bases short, with 12 bases between. The CDR3 runs to 13 residues. The CDR3 spells CASSRRGVTEAFF. CDR3 nucleotides: TGTGCCAGCAGCCGTAGGGGTGTCACTGAAGCTTTCTTT.

CDR3 DNA sequence: TGTGCCAGCAGTTTACGGGGGGGGCGGGGTACGCAGTATTTT. Translation: CASSLRGGRGTQYF. The chain uses TRBV27 and TRBJ2-3; 8 bases are shared with TRBD2. In germline, CDR1 is MNHEY, CDR2 SMNVEV (reference sequence). The CDR3 spans 14 residues. V shed 2 bases and J 8 bases; nucleotides not matched to a gene: 6.

A word on this clone: In the same sample, other DNA sequences code for this CDR3. The gene calls are TRBV5-6 and TRBJ2-3; D perhaps matches TRBD2 (5 bases). Germline V gene lookup returns CDR1 SGHDT and CDR2 YYEEEE. The CDR3 is made up of 14 amino acids. Trimming removed 0 bases from V and 3 bases from J, with 8 bases in between. CDR3 region: CASSLVGRTDTQYF. The CDR3 nucleotides read TGTGCCAGCAGCTTGGTGGGGAGAACAGATACGCAGTATTTT. Filled out from reference TRBV5-6 and TRBJ2-3, the complete variable domain reads DAGVTQSPTHLIKTRGQQVTLRCSPKSGHDTVSWYQQALGQGPQFIFQYYEEEERQRGNFPDRFSGHQFPNYSSELNVNALLLGDSALYLCASSLVGRTDTQYFGPGTRLTVL.